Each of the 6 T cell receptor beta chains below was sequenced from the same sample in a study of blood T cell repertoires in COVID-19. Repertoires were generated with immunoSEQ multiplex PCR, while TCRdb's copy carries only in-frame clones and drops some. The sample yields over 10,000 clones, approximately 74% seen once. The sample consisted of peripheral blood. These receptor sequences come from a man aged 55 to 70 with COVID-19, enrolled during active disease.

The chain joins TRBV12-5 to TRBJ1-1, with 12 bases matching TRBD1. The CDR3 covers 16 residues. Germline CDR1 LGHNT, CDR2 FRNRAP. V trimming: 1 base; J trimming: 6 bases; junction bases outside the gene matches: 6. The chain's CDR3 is CASGLGRGQGAAEAFF. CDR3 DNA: TGTGCTAGTGGTTTGGGAAGGGGACAGGGGGCCGCTGAAGCTTTCTTT.

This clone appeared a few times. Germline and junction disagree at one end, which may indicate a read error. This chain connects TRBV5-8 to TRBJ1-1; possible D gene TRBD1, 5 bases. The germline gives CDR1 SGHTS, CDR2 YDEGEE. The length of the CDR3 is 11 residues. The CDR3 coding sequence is TGTGTCAGCCAGGGATACACTGAAGCTTTCTTT. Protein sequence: CVSQGYTEAFF. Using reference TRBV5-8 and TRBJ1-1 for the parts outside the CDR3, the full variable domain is EAGVTQSPTHLIKTRGQQATLRCSPISGHTSVYWYQQALGLGLQFLLWYDEGEERNRGNFPPRFSGRQFPNYSSELNVNALELEDSALYLCVSQGYTEAFFGQGTRLTVV.

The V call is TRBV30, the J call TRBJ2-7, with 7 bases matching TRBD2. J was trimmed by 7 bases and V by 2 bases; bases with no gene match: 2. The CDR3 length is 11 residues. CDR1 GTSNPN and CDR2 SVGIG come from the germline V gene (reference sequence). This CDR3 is CAWSWGGEQYF. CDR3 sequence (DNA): TGTGCCTGGAGTTGGGGGGGAGAGCAGTACTTC. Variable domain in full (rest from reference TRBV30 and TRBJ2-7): SQTIHQWPATLVQPVGSPLSLECTVEGTSNPNLYWYRQAAGRGLQLLFYSVGIGQISSEVPQNLSASRPQDRQFILSSKKLLLSDSGFYLCAWSWGGEQYFGPGTRLTVT.

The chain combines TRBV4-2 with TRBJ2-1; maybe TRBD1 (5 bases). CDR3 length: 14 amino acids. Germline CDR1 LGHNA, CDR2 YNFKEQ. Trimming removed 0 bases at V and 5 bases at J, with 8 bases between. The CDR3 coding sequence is TGTGCCAGCAGCCAAGAGGACAAACACAATGAGCAGTTCTTC. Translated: CASSQEDKHNEQFF.

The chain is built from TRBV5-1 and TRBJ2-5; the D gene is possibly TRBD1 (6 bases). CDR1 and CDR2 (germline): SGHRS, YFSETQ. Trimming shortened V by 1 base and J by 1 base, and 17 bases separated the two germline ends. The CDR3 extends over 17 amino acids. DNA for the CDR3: TGCGCCAGCAGCTTGACCCCCCTGGGGGCAGCCCAAGAGACCCAGTACTTC. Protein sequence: CASSLTPLGAAQETQYF.

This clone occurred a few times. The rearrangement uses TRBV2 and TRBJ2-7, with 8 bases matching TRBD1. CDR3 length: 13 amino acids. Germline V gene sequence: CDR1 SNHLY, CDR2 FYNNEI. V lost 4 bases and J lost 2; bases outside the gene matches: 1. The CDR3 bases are TGTGCCAGCAGTGCAGGGGGCCCCTACGAGCAGTACTTC. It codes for CASSAGGPYEQYF.